The next 26 T cell receptor beta chains were all read from a single sample in a study of cytomegalovirus exposure and HLA in healthy donors. The PCR was carried out with 60 Vbeta primers and 13 Jbeta primers. Profiling relied on immunoSEQ multiplex PCR, and the TCRdb table lists in-frame clones only, not all of them. The sample has more than 150,000 clones, approximately 83% seen once; the top ten hold approximately 8.5%. What was sequenced was PBMCs. These receptor sequences come from a man aged 18 to 29 in good health and CMV-seropositive.

The chain joins TRBV27 to TRBJ1-6; tentatively, D is TRBD1 (6 bases). Trimming shortened V by 6 bases and J by 7 bases, and 13 bases separated the two germline ends. Germline CDR1 reads MNHEY; CDR2 reads SMNVEV (reference sequence). The CDR3 sequence is 14 residues long. CDR3 sequence reads: CASRTQGMNSPLHF. The CDR3 nucleotides are TGTGCCAGCAGGACACAGGGTATGAATTCACCCCTCCACTTT.

The chain is built from TRBV9 and TRBJ1-4; no clear D gene. V lost 1 base, J lost 0 bases, and 16 bases lay in between. Germline V gives CDR1 SGDLS, CDR2 YYNGEE. This CDR3 has 18 amino acids. CDR3 DNA: TGTGCCAGCAGCGTAAATCGGTTGACTGACTCAACTAATGAAAAACTGTTTTTT. It codes for CASSVNRLTDSTNEKLFF.

The chain is built from TRBV6-1 and TRBJ2-7, with 11 bases that match TRBD2. The CDR3 covers 16 residues. Per germline, CDR1 MNHNS and CDR2 SASEGT. V lost 4 bases and J lost 3; bases outside the gene matches: 8. This CDR3 reads CASSAQLAGGGYEQYF. The CDR3 nucleotides are TGTGCCAGCAGTGCCCAGCTAGCGGGGGGCGGCTACGAGCAGTACTTC.

This rearrangement joins TRBV4-3 to TRBJ2-2; 9 bases are a match to TRBD1. Trimming took 0 bases from V and 6 from J; bases not matched to a gene: 8. In germline, CDR1 is LGHNA, CDR2 YSLEER. The CDR3 has 17 amino acids. The CDR3 DNA reads TGCGCCAGCAGCCAAGATCGAGGGACAGGGATCTCCGGGGAGCTGTTTTTT. Protein product: CASSQDRGTGISGELFF.

The chain uses TRBV6-5 and TRBJ1-4; TRBD1 agrees at 8 bases. The CDR3 totals 16 residues. Germline-derived CDR1 and CDR2 are MNHEY and SVGAGI. J gave up 6 bases and V 4 bases, and 10 bases lay outside the gene matches. Written as DNA, the CDR3 is TGTGCCAGCAGTTCCCCGACAGGGGACTTTTATGAAAAACTGTTTTTT. It yields the protein CASSSPTGDFYEKLFF.

About this clone: Other DNA sequences in the same sample also yield this CDR3. V is TRBV6-1 and J is TRBJ1-1; the D is unclear. The germline V gene encodes CDR1 MNHNS and CDR2 SASEGT. Between the trimmed V and J ends, which lost 8 bases and 1 base, there was a span of 5 bases. The CDR3 spans 11 residues. The CDR3: CASGRNTEAFF. The CDR3, as DNA: TGTGCCAGCGGTAGGAACACTGAAGCTTTCTTT.

The chain carries TRBV30 and TRBJ1-4; D not certain. Germline CDR1 GTSNPN, CDR2 SVGIG (reference sequence). This CDR3 is built from 14 residues. V shed 0 bases and J shed 4 bases, with 9 bases lying between them. The CDR3 protein is CAWSVRRSNEKLFF. The CDR3 DNA reads TGTGCCTGGAGTGTGCGACGGAGTAATGAAAAACTGTTTTTT.

This rearrangement joins TRBV25-1 to TRBJ2-5; 8 bases are a match to TRBD1. The J call may be wrong; the DNA end is better matched by TRBJ2-7. Germline CDR1 is MGHDK and CDR2 is SYGVNS. This CDR3 contains 14 residues. In DNA, the CDR3 is TGTGCCAGCAGTGCCGGACAGGGCGACTACGAGCAGTACTTC. Residues: CASSAGQGDYEQYF.

This sequence joins TRBV7-9 and TRBJ1-3; tentatively, D is TRBD1 (6 bases). The CDR3 runs to 12 residues. The ends were cut back, 2 bases at V and 8 bases at J, with 7 bases in the middle. Germline CDR1 reads SEHNR; CDR2 reads FQNEAQ (reference sequence). This CDR3 is CASSLTGYTIYF. As DNA, the CDR3 is TGTGCCAGCAGCTTAACAGGGTACACCATATATTTT.

The chain carries TRBV7-6 and TRBJ2-5; no reliable D call. The ends were cut back, 5 bases at V and 5 bases at J, with 12 bases in the middle. The CDR3 has 13 residues. Germline CDR1 and CDR2: SGHVS and FNYEAQ. The CDR3 sequence: CASSQLHGETQYF. CDR3 DNA: TGTGCCAGCAGCCAATTGCACGGGGAGACCCAGTACTTC.

CDR3 sequence reads: CASRGGQTNTEAFF. The CDR3 coding sequence is TGTGCCAGCAGAGGGGGACAGACGAACACTGAAGCTTTCTTT. The chain combines TRBV27 with TRBJ1-1; 7 bases align to TRBD1. Germline CDR1 is MNHEY and CDR2 is SMNVEV (reference sequence). This CDR3 region has 14 residues. The V gene end was trimmed by 6 bases and the J gene end by 1 base; junction bases not matched to a gene: 5.

The chain employs TRBV9 and TRBJ2-7; a weak D match, TRBD2 (6 bases). Germline V lookup: CDR1 SGDLS, CDR2 YYNGEE. V was trimmed by 2 bases and J by 2 bases, leaving 11 bases between them. The CDR3 is made up of 14 amino acids. This CDR3 reads CASSVGGYTYEQYF. CDR3 in DNA: TGTGCCAGCAGCGTCGGGGGTTATACCTACGAGCAGTACTTC.

V usage is TRBV5-1 and J usage is TRBJ2-7, with 10 bases aligning to TRBD1. The germline CDR1 and CDR2 sequences are SGHRS and YFSETQ. J was trimmed by 2 bases and V by 4 bases; bases with no gene match: 3. The CDR3 sequence is 14 residues long. CDR3: CASSAGTGAYEQYF. CDR3 bases: TGCGCCAGCAGCGCCGGGACAGGGGCCTACGAGCAGTACTTC.

The chain couples TRBV9 to TRBJ2-7; 8 bases are shared with TRBD1. From germline, CDR1 is SGDLS and CDR2 YYNGEE. CDR3 length equals 15 residues. Trimming at V came to 0 bases and at J to 4 bases, leaving 6 bases not matched to a gene. The CDR3 coding sequence is TGTGCCAGCAGCGTAGGGGCAGGGGGCATGTACGAGCAGTACTTC. Protein product: CASSVGAGGMYEQYF. Complete variable domain (other parts from reference TRBV9 and TRBJ2-7): DSGVTQTPKHLITATGQRVTLRCSPRSGDLSVYWYQQSLDQGLQFLIQYYNGEERAKGNILERFSAQQFPDLHSELNLSSLELGDSALYFCASSVGAGGMYEQYFGPGTRLTVT.

The chain is built from TRBV11-2 and TRBJ2-3, with D hard to call. CDR1 is SGHAT and CDR2 is FQNNGV in the germline V gene. V gave up 5 bases and J gave up 0 bases, with 12 bases separating them. The CDR3 is 15 amino acids. The CDR3 region is CASSPGRSSTDTQYF. CDR3 DNA: TGTGCCAGCAGCCCCGGTCGCTCTAGCACAGATACGCAGTATTTT. Using reference TRBV11-2 and TRBJ2-3 for the parts outside the CDR3, the full variable domain is EAGVAQSPRYKIIEKRQSVAFWCNPISGHATLYWYQQILGQGPKLLIQFQNNGVVDDSQLPKDRFSAERLKGVDSTLKIQPAKLEDSAVYLCASSPGRSSTDTQYFGPGTRLTVL.

The chain uses TRBV4-3 and TRBJ2-7, with 10 bases lining up with TRBD2. CDR1 and CDR2 (germline): LGHNA, YSLEER. The CDR3 loop spans 15 amino acids. The trim removed 4 bases at V and 5 bases at J, leaving 8 bases unmatched. The CDR3 region has the DNA TGCGCCAGCAGCCTATCGAGCGGGGGGGCCGACGAGCAGTACTTC. As protein: CASSLSSGGADEQYF.

The genes are TRBV27 and TRBJ1-1; tentatively, D is TRBD1 (6 bases). Germline V gene sequence: CDR1 MNHEY, CDR2 SMNVEV (reference sequence). Trimming stripped 6 bases from V and 4 bases from J, with 15 bases between. CDR3 length: 14 residues. The CDR3 nucleotides are TGTGCCAGCAGAGAGGGGGGGGCCACCACTGAAGCTTTCTTT. As protein: CASREGGATTEAFF.

The rearrangement joins TRBV21-1 to TRBJ1-3; TRBD1, the D gene given by the table, was not confirmed from the DNA. TRBV21-1 is labeled a pseudogene. The CDR3 consists of 18 residues. CDR3 amino acids: CASSPPHSRLDSGNTIYF. The CDR3 DNA is TGTGCCAGCAGCCCGCCACACTCCAGGTTAGACTCTGGAAACACCATATATTTT.

V usage is TRBV18 and J usage is TRBJ2-5, with D possibly matching TRBD2 (6 bases). V was trimmed by 4 bases and J by 1 base, leaving 16 bases between them. The V gene's germline CDR1 is KGHSH and CDR2 LQKENI. The CDR3 runs to 16 residues. The CDR3 bases are TGTGCCAGCTCACAGAAGATTCCGGGACTCCAAGAGACCCAGTACTTC. This codes for CASSQKIPGLQETQYF.

V is TRBV5-1 and J is TRBJ1-3, with unresolved D. Germline V gives CDR1 SGHRS, CDR2 YFSETQ. The length of the CDR3 is 17 residues. Trimming cost V 4 bases and J 0 bases, with 17 bases left between them. The CDR3 DNA follows: TGCGCCAGCAGCACCACCCCGTCGCAGGCCTCTGGAAACACCATATATTTT. Its protein product is CASSTTPSQASGNTIYF.

J is TRBJ2-1 and V is TRBV7-6, with unresolved D. Deletions cut 3 bases from V and 4 bases from J, with 7 bases between. The CDR3 runs 13 residues. Looked up from germline, CDR1 is SGHVS and CDR2 is FNYEAQ. The chain's CDR3 is CASSFALYNEQFF. In nucleotides, the CDR3 is TGTGCCAGCAGCTTCGCGCTATACAATGAGCAGTTCTTC.

This chain joins TRBV19 and TRBJ2-6; D unresolved. Germline assignment: CDR1 LNHDA and CDR2 SQIVND (reference sequence). V lost 5 bases to trimming and J lost 2 bases, with 4 bases between them. The CDR3 spans 13 residues. The CDR3 nucleotides are TGTGCCAGTAGTGTCACTGGGGCCAACGTCCTGACTTTC. As protein: CASSVTGANVLTF. The full variable domain, its missing parts supplied by reference TRBV19 and TRBJ2-6, is DGGITQSPKYLFRKEGQNVTLSCEQNLNHDAMYWYRQDPGQGLRLIYYSQIVNDFQKGDIAEGYSVSREKKESFPLTVTSAQKNPTAFYLCASSVTGANVLTFGAGSRLTVL.

J is TRBJ1-1 and V is TRBV6-6; 12 nucleotides agree with TRBD1. This CDR3 has 15 amino acids. CDR1 MNHNY and CDR2 SVGAGI come from the germline V gene (reference sequence). V was clipped by 2 bases and J by 8 bases; unmatched bases: 6. This chain's CDR3 is CASSYTPGQGAEAFF. In DNA form, the CDR3 reads TGTGCCAGCAGTTACACACCGGGACAGGGGGCCGAAGCTTTCTTT.

V gene TRBV2 combines with J gene TRBJ2-5; D possibly corresponds to TRBD1 (6 bases). This CDR3 spans 14 amino acids. The V gene's germline CDR1 is SNHLY and CDR2 FYNNEI. V was trimmed by 6 bases and J by 2 bases, leaving 13 bases between them. The chain's CDR3 is CASSLQGPQETQYF. The CDR3 region has the DNA TGTGCCAGCAGCCTACAGGGTCCTCAAGAGACCCAGTACTTC. Supplemented by reference TRBV2 and TRBJ2-5, the full variable domain reads EPEVTQTPSHQVTQMGQEVILRCVPISNHLYFYWYRQILGQKVEFLVSFYNNEISEKSEIFDDQFSVERPDGSNFTLKIRSTKLEDSAMYFCASSLQGPQETQYFGPGTRLLVL.

This clone turned up a few times. V and J are TRBV5-1 and TRBJ2-7; TRBD2 matches 9 bases. CDR3 length equals 15 residues. Germline V gene sequence: CDR1 SGHRS, CDR2 YFSETQ. The V gene end was trimmed by 7 bases and the J gene end by 5 bases; junction bases not matched to a gene: 13. CDR3 sequence (DNA): TGCGCCAGCGTCGGCGTAGCGGGGGCCGTTCACGAGCAGTACTTC. Protein: CASVGVAGAVHEQYF.

As for this clone: Other DNA sequences in this specimen translate into the identical CDR3. CDR3: CASSLGTNEQFF. CDR3 DNA sequence: TGCGCCAGCAGCTTGGGGACAAATGAGCAGTTCTTC. The chain has TRBV5-1 and TRBJ2-1; perhaps TRBD1 as D (5 bases). The CDR3 spans 12 residues. V dropped 0 bases and J dropped 7 bases, with 5 bases sitting between them. Germline-derived CDR1 and CDR2 are SGHRS and YFSETQ. Based on the CDR3 plus reference TRBV5-1 and TRBJ2-1, the full variable domain is KAGVTQTPRYLIKTRGQQVTLSCSPISGHRSVSWYQQTPGQGLQFLFEYFSETQRNKGNFPGRFSGRQFSNSRSEMNVSTLELGDSALYLCASSLGTNEQFFGPGTRLTVL.